The sample holds a few counts of the clone carrying this T cell receptor (beta chain). Treatment denoted: randomized to nivolumab then ipilimumab (arm A) or the reverse (arm B). Germline V gives CDR1 SGDLS, CDR2 YYNGEE. The CDR3 runs 12 residues. V lost 5 bases, J lost 11 bases, and 16 bases lay in between. TCRdb keeps only in-frame clones here, not all; method: immunoSEQ multiplex PCR. This sample has approximately 6,300 clones; roughly a quarter occur once, and the top ten carry around 9.8%. This entry belongs to a study of sequential checkpoint blockade in melanoma. Whole-study context: DNA from 91 pretreatment tumor samples underwent TCRβ immunosequencing.

V gene TRBV9 combines with J gene TRBJ1-1, with TRBD1 as a possible D gene (5 bases). The sequence came from a human donor with melanoma. The source was tumor tissue (inferred from file names), collected from a patient given nivolumab and ipilimumab in sequence. CDR3 loop: CASSEGRWGAFF. CDR3 nucleotide sequence: TGTGCCAGCAGTGAGGGCCGGTGGGGCGCTTTCTTT.